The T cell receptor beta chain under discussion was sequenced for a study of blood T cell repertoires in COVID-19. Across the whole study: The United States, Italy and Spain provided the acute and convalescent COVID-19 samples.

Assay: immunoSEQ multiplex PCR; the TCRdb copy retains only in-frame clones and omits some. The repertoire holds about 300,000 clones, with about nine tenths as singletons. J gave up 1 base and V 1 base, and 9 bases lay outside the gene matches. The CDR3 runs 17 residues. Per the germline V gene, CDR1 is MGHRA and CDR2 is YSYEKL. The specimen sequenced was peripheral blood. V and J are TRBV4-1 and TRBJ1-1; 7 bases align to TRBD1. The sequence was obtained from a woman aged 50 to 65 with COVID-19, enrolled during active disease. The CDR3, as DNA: TGCGCCAGCAGCCAAGTTTCAGGGGGAAATTGGAACACTGAAGCTTTCTTT. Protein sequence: CASSQVSGGNWNTEAFF.